The source of this T cell receptor (beta chain) is a study of cytomegalovirus exposure and HLA in healthy donors. Study-wide context: Out of about 410 genotyped donors, less than 90% belonged to the Caucasian-associated ancestry cluster. Study findings and constraints: Only CMV serostatus was available as immune exposure information. Upon later analysis, HLA-associated TCR beta chains proved more clonally expanded than other, equally common chains. Common viral pathogens were later found to be apparently linked to several of the most significant clusters.

J lost 0 bases, V lost 4 bases, and 16 bases had no gene match. This CDR3 has 18 amino acids. The germline V gene encodes CDR1 SGHRS and CDR2 YFSETQ. Both 60 Vbeta primers and 13 Jbeta primers went into the PCR. Here immunoSEQ multiplex PCR was the method, and the copy in TCRdb shows in-frame clones only, minus some. The sample has about 260,000 clones; around 65% are singletons. Concerning this clone: What it recognizes is unknown.

The source material was PBMCs. This clonotype was obtained from a female donor in good health and CMV-seronegative. The chain couples TRBV5-1 to TRBJ2-7, with TRBD1 matching 7 bases. Here the CDR3 reads CASSLRSGTASPSYEQYF. In DNA form, the CDR3 reads TGCGCCAGCAGCCTCCGAAGTGGGACAGCTTCTCCCTCCTACGAGCAGTACTTC.